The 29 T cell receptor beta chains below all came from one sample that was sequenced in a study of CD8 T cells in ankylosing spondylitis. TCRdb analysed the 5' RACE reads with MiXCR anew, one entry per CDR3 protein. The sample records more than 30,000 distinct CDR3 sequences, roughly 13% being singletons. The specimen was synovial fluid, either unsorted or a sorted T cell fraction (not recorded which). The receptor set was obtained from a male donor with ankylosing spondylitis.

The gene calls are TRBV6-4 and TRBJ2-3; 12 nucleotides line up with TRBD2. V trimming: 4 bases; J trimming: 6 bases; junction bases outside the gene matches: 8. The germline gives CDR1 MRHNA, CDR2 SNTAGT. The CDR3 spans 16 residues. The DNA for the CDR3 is TGTGCCAGCAGTGCCGGGACTAGCGGGTCGAAGGATACGCAGTATTTT. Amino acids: CASSAGTSGSKDTQYF.

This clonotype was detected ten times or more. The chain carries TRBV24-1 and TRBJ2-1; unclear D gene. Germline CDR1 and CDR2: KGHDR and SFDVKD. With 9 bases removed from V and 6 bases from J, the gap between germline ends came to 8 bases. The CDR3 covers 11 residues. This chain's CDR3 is CATEEGNEQFF. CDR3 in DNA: TGTGCCACCGAAGAAGGCAATGAGCAGTTCTTC.

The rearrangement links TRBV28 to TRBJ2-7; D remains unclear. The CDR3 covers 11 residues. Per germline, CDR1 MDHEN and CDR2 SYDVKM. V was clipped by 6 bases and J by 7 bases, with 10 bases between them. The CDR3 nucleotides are TGTGCCAGCAGGGATAATAGGGAGCAGTACTTC. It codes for CASRDNREQYF.

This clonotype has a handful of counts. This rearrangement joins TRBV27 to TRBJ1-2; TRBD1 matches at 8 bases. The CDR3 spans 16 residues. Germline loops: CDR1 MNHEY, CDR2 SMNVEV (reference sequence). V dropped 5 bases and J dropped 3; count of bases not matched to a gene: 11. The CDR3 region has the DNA TGTGCCAGCAGTACCCTCGGACAGGGCTTGTACTATGGCTACACCTTC. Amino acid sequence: CASSTLGQGLYYGYTF.

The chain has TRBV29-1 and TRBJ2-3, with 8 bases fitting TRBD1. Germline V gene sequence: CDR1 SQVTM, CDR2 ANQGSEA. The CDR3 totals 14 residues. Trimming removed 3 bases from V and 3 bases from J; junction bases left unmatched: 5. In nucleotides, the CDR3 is TGCAGCGTTGACAGGGGGCGGGTGACAGATACGCAGTATTTT. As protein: CSVDRGRVTDTQYF.

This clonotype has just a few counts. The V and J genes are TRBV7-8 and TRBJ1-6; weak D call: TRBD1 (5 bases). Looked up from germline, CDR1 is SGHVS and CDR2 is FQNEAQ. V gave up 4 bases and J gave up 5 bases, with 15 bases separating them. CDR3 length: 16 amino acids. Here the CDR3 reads CASSSPGVTHNSPLHF. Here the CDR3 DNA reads TGTGCCAGCAGCTCTCCGGGGGTCACCCATAATTCACCCCTCCACTTT.

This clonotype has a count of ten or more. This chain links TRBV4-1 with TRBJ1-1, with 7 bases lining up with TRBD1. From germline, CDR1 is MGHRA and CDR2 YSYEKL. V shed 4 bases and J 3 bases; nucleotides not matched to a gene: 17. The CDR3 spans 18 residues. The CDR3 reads CASSRRARGRRKDTEAFF. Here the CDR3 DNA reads TGCGCCAGCAGCCGTAGGGCGAGGGGGCGCAGGAAGGACACTGAAGCTTTCTTT.

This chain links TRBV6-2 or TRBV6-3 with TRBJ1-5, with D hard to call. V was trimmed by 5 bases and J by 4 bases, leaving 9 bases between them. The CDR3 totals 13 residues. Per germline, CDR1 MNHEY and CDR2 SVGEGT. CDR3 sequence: CASSPTENQPQHF. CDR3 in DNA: TGTGCCAGCAGTCCGACGGAGAATCAGCCCCAGCATTTT.

CDR3 sequence (DNA): TGTGCCAGCAGCTACCGCACCGGGGGGTTCACAGATACGCAGTATTTT. The encoded protein is CASSYRTGGFTDTQYF. The V and J genes are TRBV7-9 and TRBJ2-3; 7 nucleotides agree with TRBD2. V lost 4 bases and J lost 2; bases outside the gene matches: 9. This CDR3 has 16 amino acids. Germline V lookup: CDR1 SEHNR, CDR2 FQNEAQ (reference sequence). The full variable domain, completed using reference TRBV7-9 and TRBJ2-3, is DTGVSQNPRHKITKRGQNVTFRCDPISEHNRLYWYRQTLGQGPEFLTYFQNEAQLEKSRLLSDRFSAERPKGSFSTLEIQRTEQGDSAMYLCASSYRTGGFTDTQYFGPGTRLTVL.

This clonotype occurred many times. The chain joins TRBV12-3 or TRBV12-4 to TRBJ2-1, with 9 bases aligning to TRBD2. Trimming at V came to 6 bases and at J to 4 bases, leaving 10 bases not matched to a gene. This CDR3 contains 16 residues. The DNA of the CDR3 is TGTGCCAGCAGCTCCCAGCGGGAGGCGGTTTACAATGAGCAGTTCTTC. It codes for CASSSQREAVYNEQFF.

CDR3 sequence (DNA): TGTGCCAGCAGCGGATGGGACAGGGCGAAATTACTGAACACTGAAGCTTTCTTT. Its translation: CASSGWDRAKLLNTEAFF. The chain combines TRBV11-2 with TRBJ1-1; 9 bases line up with TRBD1. Germline V gene data show CDR1 as SGHAT and CDR2 as FQNNGV. The CDR3 is made up of 18 amino acids. V lost 5 bases to trimming and J lost 0 bases; unmatched junction nucleotides: 13. The whole variable domain, remainder taken from reference TRBV11-2 and TRBJ1-1, is EAGVAQSPRYKIIEKRQSVAFWCNPISGHATLYWYQQILGQGPKLLIQFQNNGVVDDSQLPKDRFSAERLKGVDSTLKIQPAKLEDSAVYLCASSGWDRAKLLNTEAFFGQGTRLTVV.

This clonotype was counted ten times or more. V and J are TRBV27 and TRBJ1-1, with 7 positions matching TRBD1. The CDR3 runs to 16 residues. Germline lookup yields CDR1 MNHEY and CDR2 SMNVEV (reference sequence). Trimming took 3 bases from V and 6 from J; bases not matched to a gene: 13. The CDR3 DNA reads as TGTGCCAGCAGTTTTGGGGACAGTGGGAGAGGAGCTGAAGCTTTCTTT. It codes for CASSFGDSGRGAEAFF.

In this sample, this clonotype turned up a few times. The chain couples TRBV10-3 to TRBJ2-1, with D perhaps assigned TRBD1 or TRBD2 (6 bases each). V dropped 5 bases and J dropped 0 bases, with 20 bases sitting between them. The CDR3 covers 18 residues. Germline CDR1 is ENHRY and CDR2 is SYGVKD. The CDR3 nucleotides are TGTGCCATCAGTCCCCCGGAGAGGGGGAGGAGCTCCTACAATGAGCAGTTCTTC. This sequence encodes CAISPPERGRSSYNEQFF.

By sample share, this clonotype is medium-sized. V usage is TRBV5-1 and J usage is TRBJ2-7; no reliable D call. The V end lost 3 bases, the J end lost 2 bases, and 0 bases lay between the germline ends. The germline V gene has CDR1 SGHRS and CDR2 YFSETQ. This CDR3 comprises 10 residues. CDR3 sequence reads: CASSSYEQYF. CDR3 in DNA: TGCGCCAGCAGCTCCTACGAGCAGTACTTC. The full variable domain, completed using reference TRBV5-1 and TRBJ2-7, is KAGVTQTPRYLIKTRGQQVTLSCSPISGHRSVSWYQQTPGQGLQFLFEYFSETQRNKGNFPGRFSGRQFSNSRSEMNVSTLELGDSALYLCASSSYEQYFGPGTRLTVT.

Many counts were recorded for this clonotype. For the CDR3, the DNA is TGTGCCAGCAGCGTAGGGGGGCTCGCCTACGAGCAGTACTTC. It encodes CASSVGGLAYEQYF. J is TRBJ2-7 and V is TRBV9, with D perhaps TRBD1 (6 bases). Germline assignment: CDR1 SGDLS and CDR2 YYNGEE. The CDR3 consists of 14 residues. The V end was cut by 0 bases, the J end by 2 bases, with 9 bases between.

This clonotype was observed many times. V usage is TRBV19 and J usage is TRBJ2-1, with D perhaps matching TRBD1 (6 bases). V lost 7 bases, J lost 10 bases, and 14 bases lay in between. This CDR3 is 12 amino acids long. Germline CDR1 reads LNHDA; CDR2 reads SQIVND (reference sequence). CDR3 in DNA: TGTGCCAGTACCACCTTGGGGGCCGAGCAGTTCTTC. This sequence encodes CASTTLGAEQFF.

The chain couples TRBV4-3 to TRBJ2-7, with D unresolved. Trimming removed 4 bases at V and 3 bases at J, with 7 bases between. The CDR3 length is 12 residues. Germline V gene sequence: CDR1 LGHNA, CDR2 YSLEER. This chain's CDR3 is CASSPDRYEQYF. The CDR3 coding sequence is TGCGCCAGCAGCCCCGACCGCTACGAGCAGTACTTC.

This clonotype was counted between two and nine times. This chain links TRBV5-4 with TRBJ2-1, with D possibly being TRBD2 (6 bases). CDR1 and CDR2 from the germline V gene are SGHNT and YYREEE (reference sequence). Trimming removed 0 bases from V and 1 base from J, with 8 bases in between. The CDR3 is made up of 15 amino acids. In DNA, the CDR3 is TGTGCCAGCAGCTTGGCGGGGGTTTCCTACAATGAGCAGTTCTTC. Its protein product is CASSLAGVSYNEQFF.

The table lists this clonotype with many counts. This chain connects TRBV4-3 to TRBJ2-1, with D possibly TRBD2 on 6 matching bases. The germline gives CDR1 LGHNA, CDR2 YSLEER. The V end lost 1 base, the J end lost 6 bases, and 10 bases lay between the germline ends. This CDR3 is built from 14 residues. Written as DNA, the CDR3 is TGCGCCAGCAGCCAAGGCGGGACGAGCAATGAGCAGTTCTTC. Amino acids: CASSQGGTSNEQFF.

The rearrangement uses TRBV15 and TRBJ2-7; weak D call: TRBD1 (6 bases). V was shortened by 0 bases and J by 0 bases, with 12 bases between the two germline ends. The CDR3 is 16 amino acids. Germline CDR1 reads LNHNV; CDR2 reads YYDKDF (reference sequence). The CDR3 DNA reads TGTGCCACCAGCAGAGATGCAGGGGCTCACTCCTACGAGCAGTACTTC. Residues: CATSRDAGAHSYEQYF.

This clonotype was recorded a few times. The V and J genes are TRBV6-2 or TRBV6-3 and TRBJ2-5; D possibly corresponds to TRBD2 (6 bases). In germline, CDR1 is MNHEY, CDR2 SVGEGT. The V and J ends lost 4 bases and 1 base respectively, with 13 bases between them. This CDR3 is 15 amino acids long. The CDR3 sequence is CASSFLGTSQETQYF. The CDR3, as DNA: TGTGCCAGCAGTTTCTTAGGGACTTCCCAAGAGACCCAGTACTTC.

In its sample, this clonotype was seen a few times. The DNA for the CDR3 is TGTGCCAGTAGTTTACTCCCCAGCATCGGCAATCAGCCCCAGCATTTT. It is translated as CASSLLPSIGNQPQHF. J is TRBJ1-5 and V is TRBV19; no definite D call. The CDR3 sequence is 16 residues long. Germline V gene lookup returns CDR1 LNHDA and CDR2 SQIVND (reference sequence). Trimming took off 5 bases at V and 2 bases at J, with 16 bases between the two ends.

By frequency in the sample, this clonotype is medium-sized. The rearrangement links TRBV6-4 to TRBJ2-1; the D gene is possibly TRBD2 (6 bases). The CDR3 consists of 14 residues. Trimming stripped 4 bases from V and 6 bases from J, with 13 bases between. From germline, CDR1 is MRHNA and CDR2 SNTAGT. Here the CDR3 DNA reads TGTGCCAGCAGTGCTACAACTAGCAGCAATGAGCAGTTCTTC. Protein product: CASSATTSSNEQFF.

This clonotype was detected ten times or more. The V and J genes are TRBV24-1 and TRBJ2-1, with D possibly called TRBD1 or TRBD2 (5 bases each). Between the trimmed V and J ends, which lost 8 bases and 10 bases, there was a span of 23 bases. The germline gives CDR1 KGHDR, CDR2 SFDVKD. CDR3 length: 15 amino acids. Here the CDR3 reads CATTPGQFALEEQFF. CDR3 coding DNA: TGTGCCACCACGCCGGGGCAGTTTGCCCTCGAAGAGCAGTTCTTC.

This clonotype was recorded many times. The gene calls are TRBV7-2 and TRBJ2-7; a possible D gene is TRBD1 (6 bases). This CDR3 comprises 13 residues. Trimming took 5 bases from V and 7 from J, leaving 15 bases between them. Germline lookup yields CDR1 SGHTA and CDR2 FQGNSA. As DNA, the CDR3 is TGTGCCAGCAGCCGCCACAGGGTAGGTGAGCAGTACTTC. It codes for CASSRHRVGEQYF.

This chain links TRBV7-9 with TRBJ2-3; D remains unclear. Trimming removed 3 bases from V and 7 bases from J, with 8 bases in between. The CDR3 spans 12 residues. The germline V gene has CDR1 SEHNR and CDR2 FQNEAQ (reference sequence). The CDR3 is CASSFIRNTQYF. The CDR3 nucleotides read TGTGCCAGCAGCTTCATACGAAATACGCAGTATTTT. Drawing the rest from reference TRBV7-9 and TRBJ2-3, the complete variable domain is DTGVSQNPRHKITKRGQNVTFRCDPISEHNRLYWYRQTLGQGPEFLTYFQNEAQLEKSRLLSDRFSAERPKGSFSTLEIQRTEQGDSAMYLCASSFIRNTQYFGPGTRLTVL.

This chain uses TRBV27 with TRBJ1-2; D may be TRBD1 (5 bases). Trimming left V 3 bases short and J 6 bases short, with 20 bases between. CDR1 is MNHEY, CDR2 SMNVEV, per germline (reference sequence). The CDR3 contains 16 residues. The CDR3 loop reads CASSFLLGQGVDGYTF. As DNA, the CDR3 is TGTGCCAGCAGTTTTCTCCTGGGCCAGGGCGTAGATGGCTACACCTTC.

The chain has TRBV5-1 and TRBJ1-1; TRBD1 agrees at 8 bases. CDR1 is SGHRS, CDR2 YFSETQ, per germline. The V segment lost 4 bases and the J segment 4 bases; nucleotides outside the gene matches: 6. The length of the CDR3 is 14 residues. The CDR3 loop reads CASSRGQEGTEAFF. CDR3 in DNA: TGCGCCAGCAGCCGGGGACAGGAGGGCACTGAAGCTTTCTTT.

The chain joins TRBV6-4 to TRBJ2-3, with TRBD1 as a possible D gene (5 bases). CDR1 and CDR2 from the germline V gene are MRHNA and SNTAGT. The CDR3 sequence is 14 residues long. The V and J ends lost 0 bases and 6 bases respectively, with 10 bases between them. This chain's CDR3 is CASSDSDSSDTQYF. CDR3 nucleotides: TGTGCCAGCAGTGACTCCGACAGTTCGGATACGCAGTATTTT.